The 23 T cell receptor beta chains listed next were all sequenced from one sample in a study of control samples from healthy donors and cancer patients. TCRdb's copy holds only in-frame clones and misses some; the assay was immunoSEQ multiplex PCR. The sample shows some 410,000 clones, around 90% of them seen only once. The source material was PBMCs. The receptor set was obtained from a man aged 40-49 years with head and neck cancer.

The chain employs TRBV19 and TRBJ1-2, with 8 positions matching TRBD1. Germline V gene sequence: CDR1 LNHDA, CDR2 SQIVND (reference sequence). Trimming cost V 2 bases and J 6 bases; bases outside gene matches: 11. There are 16 residues in the CDR3. The CDR3 loop reads CASSISQGATLDGYTF. The CDR3 coding sequence is TGTGCCAGTAGTATATCTCAGGGGGCGACGTTGGATGGCTACACCTTC.

The V and J genes are TRBV11-2 and TRBJ2-7; D ambiguous. The CDR3 loop spans 11 amino acids. Per the germline V gene, CDR1 is SGHAT and CDR2 is FQNNGV. V gave up 1 base and J gave up 6 bases, with 4 bases separating them. CDR3 region: CASSLGLEQYF. DNA of the CDR3: TGTGCCAGCAGCTTAGGCCTCGAGCAGTACTTC.

The chain is built from TRBV11-3 and TRBJ2-2; D ambiguous. CDR1 and CDR2 (germline): SGHNT, YENEEA. The CDR3 is made up of 15 amino acids. V was shortened by 6 bases and J by 3 bases, with 14 bases between the two germline ends. For the CDR3, the DNA is TGTGCCAGCAGTCCCGACCCCGCGCACACCGGGGAGCTGTTTTTT. It translates to CASSPDPAHTGELFF.

The J gene is TRBJ1-5, the V gene TRBV19, with a possible D match to TRBD1 (6 bases). The CDR3 covers 12 residues. The V end was cut by 7 bases, the J end by 7 bases, with 11 bases between. Germline lookup yields CDR1 LNHDA and CDR2 SQIVND (reference sequence). DNA for the CDR3: TGTGCCAGTACAGCGGGGGCCCAGCCCCAGCATTTT. It encodes CASTAGAQPQHF.

Concerning this clone itself: At one boundary the junction diverges from the germline segment, which might be a read error. This chain uses TRBV7-7 with TRBJ1-5, with D unresolved. The CDR3 runs to 13 residues. Germline CDR1 and CDR2: SSHAT and FNYEAQ (reference sequence). The CDR3 region is CASSLGPNQPQHF. DNA for the CDR3: TGTGCTAGCAGCTTAGGGCCCAATCAGCCCCAGCATTTT. Full variable domain (outside the CDR3, taken from reference TRBV7-7 and TRBJ1-5): GAGVSQSPRYKVTKRGQDVTLRCDPISSHATLYWYQQALGQGPEFLTYFNYEAQPDKSGLPSDRFSAERPEGSISTLTIQRTEQRDSAMYRCASSLGPNQPQHFGDGTRLSIL.

The chain carries TRBV5-6 and TRBJ1-5; D call uncertain. V was trimmed by 1 base and J by 7 bases, leaving 12 bases between them. CDR3 length: 14 amino acids. From germline, CDR1 is SGHDT and CDR2 YYEEEE. As DNA, the CDR3 is TGTGCCAGCAGCTTGTACGGGTACGGGCAGCCCCAGCATTTT. It yields the protein CASSLYGYGQPQHF.

The chain is built from TRBV10-1 and TRBJ2-1; D unclear. The CDR3 consists of 12 residues. Looked up from germline, CDR1 is WNHNN and CDR2 is SYGVQD (reference sequence). V was clipped by 3 bases and J by 5 bases, with 5 bases between them. CDR3 nucleotides: TGCGCCAGCAGTGACCGCCACAATGAGCAGTTCTTC. Its translation is CASSDRHNEQFF.

This clone was observed a handful of times. The chain employs TRBV2 and TRBJ1-1, with D possibly being TRBD1 (5 bases). The CDR3 is 14 residues long. CDR1 is SNHLY, CDR2 FYNNEI, per germline. V was shortened by 11 bases and J by 2 bases, with 18 bases between the two germline ends. As DNA, the CDR3 is TGTGCCGCGGGGACCCAGGGCGGTAACACTGAAGCTTTCTTT. This gives the protein CAAGTQGGNTEAFF.

This chain connects TRBV11-2 to TRBJ2-1; 14 bases are a match to TRBD2. There are 15 residues in the CDR3. J was trimmed by 9 bases and V by 5 bases; bases with no gene match: 6. CDR1 and CDR2 (germline): SGHAT, FQNNGV. CDR3 loop: CASSPGLAGGSEQFF. Written as DNA, the CDR3 is TGTGCCAGCAGCCCCGGACTAGCGGGAGGTAGTGAGCAGTTCTTC.

The V and J genes are TRBV14 and TRBJ1-2; D unclear. CDR1 and CDR2 from the germline V gene are SGHDN and FVKESK. Trimming took off 0 bases at V and 4 bases at J, with 9 bases between the two ends. The CDR3 extends over 14 amino acids. The CDR3 DNA reads as TGTGCCAGCAGCCAAGATTTTGGGTTCTATGGCTACACCTTC. This translates into CASSQDFGFYGYTF.

This clone was seen once. The V call is TRBV4-1, the J call TRBJ2-7; 13 positions agree with TRBD2. This CDR3 region has 17 residues. CDR1 and CDR2 from the germline V gene are MGHRA and YSYEKL. J gave up 0 bases and V 4 bases, and 6 bases lay outside the gene matches. The CDR3 here is CASSPGLAGALSYEQYF. DNA for the CDR3: TGCGCCAGCAGCCCCGGACTAGCGGGGGCCCTCTCCTACGAGCAGTACTTC.

The chain joins TRBV18 to TRBJ1-2; tentatively, D is TRBD1 (5 bases). The CDR3 runs to 16 residues. In germline, CDR1 is KGHSH, CDR2 LQKENI. V was trimmed by 1 base and J by 2 bases, leaving 14 bases between them. The CDR3 bases are TGTGCCAGCTCACCACTGAGGGACGTTAACAACTATGGCTACACCTTC. Translated, it gives CASSPLRDVNNYGYTF.

This chain joins TRBV9 and TRBJ1-2, with D possibly being TRBD1 (6 bases). The CDR3 consists of 13 residues. The V gene lost 6 bases and the J gene lost 6 bases, with 15 bases spanning the gap. The germline CDR1 and CDR2 sequences are SGDLS and YYNGEE. The CDR3 sequence is CASTAQGIDGYTF. CDR3 in DNA: TGTGCCAGCACAGCCCAGGGGATCGATGGCTACACCTTC.

The gene calls are TRBV6-5 and TRBJ1-5, with 7 bases that match TRBD1. The junction had 7 bases not matched to a gene; V was cut back by 7 bases and J by 4 bases. CDR3 length: 14 residues. CDR1 and CDR2 from the germline V gene are MNHEY and SVGAGI. CDR3 coding DNA: TGTGCCAGCAATCCGGGACAGCTAAATCAGCCCCAGCATTTT. It is translated as CASNPGQLNQPQHF.

The rearrangement uses TRBV10-3 and TRBJ1-2, with 8 bases that match TRBD1. The CDR3 runs 15 residues. Germline trimming cut 2 bases from V and 4 bases from J; bases unmatched to any gene: 6. Per the germline V gene, CDR1 is ENHRY and CDR2 is SYGVKD. CDR3 sequence: CAISERTGMGYGYTF. The CDR3 DNA reads as TGTGCCATCAGTGAGCGGACAGGGATGGGCTATGGCTACACCTTC.

V usage is TRBV5-1 and J usage is TRBJ2-2; a weak D match, TRBD1 (6 bases). The V gene lost 0 bases and the J gene lost 4 bases, with 10 bases spanning the gap. The germline V gene encodes CDR1 SGHRS and CDR2 YFSETQ. The CDR3 extends over 15 amino acids. The CDR3 is CASSLERTATGELFF. The CDR3 nucleotides read TGCGCCAGCAGCTTGGAACGGACAGCCACCGGGGAGCTGTTTTTT.

The genes are TRBV28 and TRBJ1-5; D not certain. This CDR3 is built from 16 residues. V lost 2 bases and J 0 bases, leaving 11 bases between the germline ends. Germline loops: CDR1 MDHEN, CDR2 SYDVKM. The CDR3 loop is CASSLSVGYSNQPQHF. The CDR3 nucleotides are TGTGCCAGCAGTTTAAGTGTGGGCTATAGCAATCAGCCCCAGCATTTT.

The rearrangement links TRBV20-1 to TRBJ1-1; no firm D call. The V and J ends lost 3 bases and 10 bases respectively, with 9 bases between them. Per germline, CDR1 DFQATT and CDR2 SNEGSKA (reference sequence). This CDR3 contains 10 residues. Here the CDR3 DNA reads TGCAGTGCTAGTGATGGCCGAGCTTTCTTT. This translates into CSASDGRAFF.

The rearrangement uses TRBV18 and TRBJ1-5; no clear D. The V and J ends lost 0 bases and 6 bases respectively, with 6 bases between them. This CDR3 contains 13 residues. Germline assignment: CDR1 KGHSH and CDR2 LQKENI. The CDR3 nucleotides read TGTGCCAGCTCACCACCCGGAGGTCAGCCCCAGCATTTT. Its translation is CASSPPGGQPQHF.

CDR3 region: CASKTGTSGSYEQYF. The CDR3 coding sequence is TGCGCCAGCAAAACCGGGACTAGCGGTTCGTACGAGCAGTACTTC. The chain uses TRBV10-2 and TRBJ2-7; 11 bases fit TRBD2. From germline, CDR1 is WSHSY and CDR2 SAAADI. This CDR3 contains 15 residues. J was trimmed by 4 bases and V by 7 bases; bases with no gene match: 9.

The V call is TRBV7-2, the J call TRBJ2-3; unclear D gene. V lost 2 bases and J lost 0, with 9 bases in between. Germline assignment: CDR1 SGHTA and CDR2 FQGNSA. This CDR3 comprises 15 residues. The CDR3 DNA reads TGTGCCAGCAGCTTAACTGGAGCTAGCACAGATACGCAGTATTTT. It yields the protein CASSLTGASTDTQYF. The variable domain in full, with the rest retrieved from reference TRBV7-2 and TRBJ2-3, is GAGVSQSPSNKVTEKGKDVELRCDPISGHTALYWYRQSLGQGLEFLIYFQGNSAPDKSGLPSDRFSAERTGGSVSTLTIQRTQQEDSAVYLCASSLTGASTDTQYFGPGTRLTVL.

This clone appeared a single time. In DNA form, the CDR3 reads TGTGCCAGTAGTAACGACAGGACCCAGGGCACAGATACGCAGTATTTT. This encodes CASSNDRTQGTDTQYF. The gene calls are TRBV19 and TRBJ2-3; a weak D match, TRBD1 (6 bases). Trimming removed 4 bases from V and 1 base from J, with 15 bases in between. Germline V CDR1 and CDR2: LNHDA, SQIVND (reference sequence). CDR3 length: 16 amino acids.

The chain uses TRBV4-1 and TRBJ1-5; D remains unclear. Trimming cost V 1 base and J 4 bases, with 14 bases left between them. Per the germline V gene, CDR1 is MGHRA and CDR2 is YSYEKL. The CDR3 has 16 residues. The chain's CDR3 is CASSQAQTSGNQPQHF. The CDR3 nucleotides are TGCGCCAGCAGCCAAGCCCAGACTTCGGGTAATCAGCCCCAGCATTTT.